The 11 T cell receptor beta chains listed next were all sequenced from one sample in a study of cytomegalovirus exposure and HLA in healthy donors. Primers for the PCR totalled 60 Vbeta and 13 Jbeta. Repertoires were generated with immunoSEQ multiplex PCR, while TCRdb's copy carries only in-frame clones and drops some. The sample carries tens of thousands of clones, 85% to 90% recorded once. Sequencing input: PBMCs. These TCRs come from a boy aged 5-17 years in good health and CMV-seronegative.

This clone is a singleton in its sample. This chain uses TRBV6-5 with TRBJ1-3, with D perhaps matching TRBD1 (5 bases). Deletions cut 4 bases from V and 1 base from J, with 11 bases between. The germline V gene encodes CDR1 MNHEY and CDR2 SVGAGI. This CDR3 contains 15 residues. The CDR3 is CASSSRVMSGNTIYF. The CDR3 region has the DNA TGTGCCAGCAGTTCCAGGGTCATGTCTGGAAACACCATATATTTT.

The CDR3 sequence is CASSEVSGNYNEQFF. DNA of the CDR3: TGTGCCAGCAGTGAGGTTAGCGGGAATTACAATGAGCAGTTCTTC. The chain joins TRBV6-1 to TRBJ2-1; 8 positions match TRBD2. Germline V gene lookup returns CDR1 MNHNS and CDR2 SASEGT. V dropped 3 bases and J dropped 4; count of bases not matched to a gene: 5. The CDR3 has 15 residues.

To note about this clone: The CDR3 does not end in the conserved phenylalanine or tryptophan, so this is likely a read error. The chain carries TRBV4-3 and TRBJ2-7, with 8 positions matching TRBD1. V shed 3 bases, J shed 4 bases, and the junction held 8 bases outside the gene matches. CDR1 and CDR2 (germline): LGHNA, YSLEER. The CDR3 spans 15 residues. CDR3 bases: TGCGCCAGCAGCCAGTACCGGGACAGGAATTACGAGCAGTACCTC. Translated: CASSQYRDRNYEQYL.

The chain employs TRBV6-4 and TRBJ1-6, with 8 bases that match TRBD1. The germline gives CDR1 MRHNA, CDR2 SNTAGT. With V trimmed by 6 bases and J by 2 bases, 9 bases remained unmatched. CDR3 length: 17 residues. The CDR3 DNA reads as TGTGCCAGCAGGGAGGTCGGACAGGGAACCTATAATTCACCCCTCCACTTT. It translates to CASREVGQGTYNSPLHF.

This clone was seen once. The chain recombines TRBV5-1 with TRBJ1-4, with 12 bases matching TRBD1. The CDR3 runs 16 residues. Losses at the gene ends were 4 bases for V and 4 bases for J; bases not matched to a gene: 5. Germline V gene sequence: CDR1 SGHRS, CDR2 YFSETQ. The CDR3 protein is CASSPGQGAFNEKLFF. The DNA for the CDR3 is TGCGCCAGCAGCCCGGGACAGGGGGCCTTTAATGAAAAACTGTTTTTT.

In this sample, this clone turned up a few times. The V and J genes are TRBV10-3 and TRBJ1-6; 7 nucleotides align to TRBD1. Germline trimming cut 4 bases from V and 8 bases from J; bases unmatched to any gene: 8. CDR1 is ENHRY and CDR2 is SYGVKD in the germline V gene. The CDR3 runs to 15 residues. For the CDR3, the DNA is TGTGCCATCAGTGGTCAGGGGGTCCGGGATTCACCCCTCCACTTT. Amino acid sequence: CAISGQGVRDSPLHF.

V usage is TRBV4-1 and J usage is TRBJ1-4; weak D call: TRBD1 (5 bases). The CDR3 is 16 residues long. Deletions cut 3 bases from V and 8 bases from J, with 19 bases between. Per the germline V gene, CDR1 is MGHRA and CDR2 is YSYEKL. The CDR3 DNA sequence: TGCGCCAGCAGCCAGGAGAACTGGGGGGTTTCCGAAAAACTGTTTTTT. Its translation is CASSQENWGVSEKLFF.

In this sample, this clone turned up a few times. The gene calls are TRBV27 and TRBJ2-3; no clear D gene. V lost 0 bases and J lost 2, with 6 bases in between. Germline-derived CDR1 and CDR2 are MNHEY and SMNVEV (reference sequence). The CDR3 is 14 residues long. CDR3 loop: CASSLSVITDTQYF. The CDR3 DNA follows: TGTGCCAGCAGTTTATCTGTCATCACAGATACGCAGTATTTT.

This chain joins TRBV14 and TRBJ2-3; tentative D call: TRBD2 (6 bases). Looked up from germline, CDR1 is SGHDN and CDR2 is FVKESK. The CDR3 is 17 amino acids. Trimming removed 0 bases from V and 0 bases from J, with 13 bases in between. The CDR3 reads CASSQEWAGTSTDTQYF. The CDR3 DNA is TGTGCCAGCAGCCAAGAATGGGCGGGGACTAGCACAGATACGCAGTATTTT.

This chain links TRBV27 with TRBJ2-7, with 9 bases lining up with TRBD1. The V and J ends lost 6 bases and 3 bases, in that order; junction bases with no gene match: 9. The CDR3 covers 15 residues. Germline V gene lookup returns CDR1 MNHEY and CDR2 SMNVEV (reference sequence). The CDR3 DNA sequence: TGTGCCAGCAGACCACAGGGGGCCCCAATCTACGAGCAGTACTTC. It translates to CASRPQGAPIYEQYF.

V and J are TRBV19 and TRBJ2-3, with 12 bases lining up with TRBD1. Trimming removed 3 bases from V and 4 bases from J; junction bases left unmatched: 5. CDR3 length: 16 residues. The germline V gene encodes CDR1 LNHDA and CDR2 SQIVND (reference sequence). CDR3 sequence (DNA): TGTGCCAGTAGTATTCACGGGACAGGGGGCTCAGATACGCAGTATTTT. It specifies CASSIHGTGGSDTQYF.